Below, 8 T cell receptor beta chains from the same sample are listed, as sequenced in a study of OX40 agonist ivuxolimab in advanced cancers. Sequencing used immunoSEQ multiplex PCR; TCRdb keeps in-frame clones, though not all of them. The repertoire holds roughly 8,000 clones, with over 60% as singletons. The source material was CD4+ or CD8+ T cells sorted from blood, sampled in a trial of the OX40 agonist ivuxolimab. These receptors all stem from an adult with an advanced solid tumor such as melanoma, head and neck, liver or kidney cancer.

This clone showed up just a few times. The junction differs from germline at one of its ends, possibly a read error. The V gene is TRBV27, the J gene TRBJ1-2; D remains unclear. The CDR3 is made up of 11 amino acids. Germline CDR1 is MNHEY and CDR2 is SMNVEV (reference sequence). The CDR3 nucleotides read TGTGCCAGCAGTGAGAATGAAGAACCACCCTTC. This codes for CASSENEEPPF.

The chain is built from TRBV9 and TRBJ2-1; 7 nucleotides agree with TRBD2. The germline gives CDR1 SGDLS, CDR2 YYNGEE. The V segment lost 4 bases and the J segment 7 bases; nucleotides outside the gene matches: 17. The CDR3 has 17 residues. The CDR3 coding sequence is TGTGCCAGCAGCTCCCCCCGCTCGGGCAGGGAGGGTAATGAGCAGTTCTTC. It translates to CASSSPRSGREGNEQFF.

The CDR3 bases are TGCGCCAGCAGCAAATTTGCGGGGGAGGCAGATACGCAGTATTTT. It is translated as CASSKFAGEADTQYF. J is TRBJ2-3 and V is TRBV4-1, with TRBD2 identical over 7 bases. This CDR3 is 15 amino acids long. CDR1 is MGHRA, CDR2 YSYEKL, per germline. V was clipped by 5 bases and J by 4 bases; unmatched bases: 9.

The V gene is TRBV7-2, the J gene TRBJ2-5; D unresolved. Germline V gene lookup returns CDR1 SGHTA and CDR2 FQGNSA. This CDR3 contains 16 residues. With 5 bases removed from V and 0 bases from J, the gap between germline ends came to 16 bases. In nucleotides, the CDR3 is TGTGCCAGCAGCCCTTCGGATAACGTGTACCAAGAGACCCAGTACTTC. This translates into CASSPSDNVYQETQYF.

The gene calls are TRBV7-2 and TRBJ2-3; D remains ambiguous. The germline V and J ends were trimmed by 1 base and 0 bases, with 2 bases remaining between them. The CDR3 loop spans 13 amino acids. CDR1 and CDR2 from the germline V gene are SGHTA and FQGNSA. The CDR3, as DNA: TGTGCCAGCAGCTTAGTCAGCACAGATACGCAGTATTTT. Its protein product is CASSLVSTDTQYF.

The chain couples TRBV6-4 to TRBJ2-1; D ambiguous. Germline CDR1 is MRHNA and CDR2 is SNTAGT. The V end was cut by 2 bases, the J end by 8 bases, with 10 bases between. CDR3 size: 13 residues. The CDR3 sequence is CASSDPTVHEQFF. The CDR3 DNA sequence: TGTGCCAGCAGTGACCCTACTGTCCATGAGCAGTTCTTC.

CDR3 amino acids: CASSVGQGEGNTEAFF. DNA of the CDR3: TGTGCCAGCAGCGTAGGACAGGGCGAGGGCAACACTGAAGCTTTCTTT. The gene calls are TRBV9 and TRBJ1-1; 7 positions match TRBD1. After removal of 0 bases from V and 2 bases from J, the junction contained 7 bases not matched to a gene. The CDR3 is made up of 16 amino acids. Germline V gene data show CDR1 as SGDLS and CDR2 as YYNGEE.

This chain connects TRBV4-2 to TRBJ2-3; no definite D call. Between the trimmed V and J ends, which lost 5 bases and 0 bases, there was a span of 12 bases. This CDR3 has 15 amino acids. The germline gives CDR1 LGHNA, CDR2 YNFKEQ. The CDR3 DNA reads TGTGCCAGCAGCTCGACGGCAGGTAGCACAGATACGCAGTATTTT. Its translation: CASSSTAGSTDTQYF.